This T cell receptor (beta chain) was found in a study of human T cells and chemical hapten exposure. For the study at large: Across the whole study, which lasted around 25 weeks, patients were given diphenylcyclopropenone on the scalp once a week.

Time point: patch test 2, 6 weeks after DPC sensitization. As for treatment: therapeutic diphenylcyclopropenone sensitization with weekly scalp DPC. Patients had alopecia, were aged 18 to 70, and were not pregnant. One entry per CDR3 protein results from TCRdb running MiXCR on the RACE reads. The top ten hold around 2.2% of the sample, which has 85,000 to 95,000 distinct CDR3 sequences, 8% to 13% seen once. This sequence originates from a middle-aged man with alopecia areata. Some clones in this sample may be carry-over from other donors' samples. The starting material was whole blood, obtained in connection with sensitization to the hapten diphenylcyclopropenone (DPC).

The CDR3, as DNA: TGTGCCAGCAGTGACTCAGGGGCAGGGTCCACAGATACGCAGTATTTT. This gives the protein CASSDSGAGSTDTQYF. V usage is TRBV6-4 and J usage is TRBJ2-3; perhaps TRBD1 as D (5 bases). V lost 0 bases and J 2 bases, leaving 12 bases between the germline ends. CDR1 and CDR2 from the germline V gene are MRHNA and SNTAGT. The CDR3 runs 16 residues.